This entry concerns a single TCR beta chain. What this receptor recognizes is not known. No base quality information exists; no much larger clone differs at one position. This entry comes from a study of blood T cell repertoires in COVID-19 (TCRdb year 2020). For context, the study as a whole: Samples covering the acute and convalescent phases of COVID-19 were provided by collaborators in the United States, Italy and Spain. The material from the prospective study consisted of cDNA or gDNA derived from T cells, B-cell-depleted T cells, or PBMCs. The dataset comprised deeply sampled blood TCRbeta repertoires from subjects exposed to, actively infected with, or recovered from COVID-19. The repertoires were released in a freely available public database intended as a resource for research on the immune response to SARS-CoV-2. The samples were drawn from two sources: the first 160 participants of the ongoing ImmuneRACE study, and 950 to 1,500 subjects contributed by 6 global collaborators. Sample metadata almost always included a de-identified subject ID, COVID-19 status, age in years and sex. Where available, HLA class I and class II types were taken from metadata supplied by the sample provider and were not determined by assay-based typing. Study-wide findings and limitations: The amount of clinical and demographic metadata varied by source and participant and was provided uncurated.

TCRbeta CDR3 regions were amplified from genomic DNA by means of the immunoSEQ Assay, a bias-controlled multiplex PCR. The study's processing was this. Within the assay, amplification of reference gene primers was used to estimate how many nucleated cells each sample contained. To quantify the absolute abundance of each unique TCRbeta CDR3 rearrangement, sequence reads were collapsed and filtered. For each sample, productive Simpson clonality was calculated as the square root of Simpson's diversity index over productive rearrangements. This immuneACCESS table, as held by TCRdb, lists in-frame sequences with V and J called but not all clones. Of the missing ones, under half trace to an unresolved V gene in checked studies; the others have no known cause. V, J and clone size are taken as reported in that table, and D and trimming were inferred from the DNA itself. This sample comprises approximately 250,000 clones, 75% to 85% of them detected only once. The ten largest clonotypes hold 1.2% to 1.5% of the sample.

CDR1 and CDR2 are drawn from the germline V gene: SGHTA, FQGNSA. The CDR3 holds 12 amino acids from the cysteine to the phenylalanine. CDR3 DNA only is kept here, 36 bases in frame from base 1. V and J lose 3 bases and 9 bases, and a span of 10 bases separates them. Samples from volunteer blood donors who had recovered from COVID-19 were contributed by a second Seattle source. Each collaborating institution followed its own protocols to collect whole blood in K2EDTA tubes. Collaborator samples were shipped for TCRbeta analysis as frozen whole blood, isolated PBMCs, or DNA extracted from either sample type.

The TCR comes from a woman between 40 and 50 years old who had recovered from COVID-19. The chain joins TRBV7-2 to TRBJ2-3; the D gene is perhaps TRBD1, from 5 matching bases. The sample consisted of peripheral blood. The DNA reads TGTGCCAGCAGCTTCAATCAGGGAACGCAGTATTTT. It is translated as CASSFNQGTQYF.